A single sample is the source of the 29 T cell receptor beta chains below, sequenced in a study of blood T cell repertoires in COVID-19 (dated by TCRdb to 2018 to 2020). Library method: the immunoSEQ multiplex PCR assay. What TCRdb holds here is the immuneACCESS table cut down to in-frame rearrangements. Part of the clones is not present; checked against another copy, under half of the missing clones reflect an unresolved V gene, and the others are unexplained. The table for this sample lists 200,000 to 300,000 clones; roughly four fifths of them were counted only once. Jointly, the top ten make up around 4.7% of the sample. Sequenced material: peripheral blood. The receptors derive from a woman in her seventies with acute or convalescent COVID-19.

The chain uses TRBV7-2 and TRBJ1-2, with TRBD1 matching 9 bases. V shed 5 bases, J shed 2 bases, and the junction held 9 bases outside the gene matches. The CDR3 length is 16 residues. Germline CDR1 reads SGHTA; CDR2 reads FQGNSA. CDR3 nucleotide sequence: TGTGCCAGCAGCGCCCGGACAGGGGACCGAAACTATGGCTACACCTTC. Residues: CASSARTGDRNYGYTF.

The chain is built from TRBV7-9 and TRBJ2-3, with 12 positions matching TRBD2. After removal of 6 bases from V and 7 bases from J, the junction contained 11 bases not matched to a gene. The CDR3 has 16 residues. CDR1 SEHNR and CDR2 FQNEAQ come from the germline V gene (reference sequence). The DNA for the CDR3 is TGTGCCAGCAGTCGACTAGCGGGGGCCAACGGAAATACGCAGTATTTT. Its translation is CASSRLAGANGNTQYF.

This clone was observed a handful of times. The genes are TRBV19 and TRBJ1-6; 7 bases are a match to TRBD1. The J segment lost 7 bases and the V segment lost 6 bases, leaving 6 bases of the junction unmatched. Germline V CDR1 and CDR2: LNHDA, SQIVND (reference sequence). The CDR3 extends over 14 amino acids. The CDR3 bases are TGTGCCAGTAGCTCACAGGGGTCGAATTCACCCCTCCACTTT. It specifies CASSSQGSNSPLHF.

The chain links TRBV5-5 to TRBJ1-5; D perhaps matches TRBD1 (5 bases). Germline V gene data show CDR1 as SGHKS and CDR2 as YYEKEE (reference sequence). Trimming took off 0 bases at V and 2 bases at J, with 9 bases between the two ends. The CDR3 extends over 15 amino acids. The DNA for the CDR3 is TGTGCCAGCAGCTTGGAGGGGTTGGGCAATCAGCCCCAGCATTTT. It is translated as CASSLEGLGNQPQHF.

The rearrangement links TRBV15 to TRBJ2-7, with a weak D call TRBD2 (5 bases). Trimming left V 4 bases short and J 1 base short, with 8 bases between. The CDR3 spans 13 residues. Germline loops: CDR1 LNHNV, CDR2 YYDKDF (reference sequence). The CDR3 protein is CATSIGMSYEQYF. The CDR3 DNA is TGTGCCACCAGCATCGGGATGTCCTACGAGCAGTACTTC.

V gene TRBV6-5 combines with J gene TRBJ1-3; the match to TRBD1 covers 9 bases. Germline trimming cut 8 bases from V and 5 bases from J; bases unmatched to any gene: 1. CDR1 and CDR2 from the germline V gene are MNHEY and SVGAGI. This CDR3 region has 12 residues. DNA for the CDR3: TGTGCCAGCGGACAGGGGCGAAACACCATATATTTT. Translating it yields CASGQGRNTIYF.

The chain has TRBV6-2 or TRBV6-3 and TRBJ1-1, with TRBD1 matching 8 bases. The CDR3 has 13 residues. CDR1 is MNHEY and CDR2 is SVGEGT in the germline V gene. The ends lost 4 bases at V and 11 bases at J; junction bases unmatched: 9. The CDR3 loop reads CASSFLLQGDAFF. The DNA for the CDR3 is TGTGCCAGCAGTTTCCTACTACAGGGGGACGCTTTCTTT.

The rearrangement joins TRBV6-5 to TRBJ1-1; D gene uncertain. The CDR3 extends over 13 amino acids. CDR1 is MNHEY, CDR2 SVGAGI, per germline. V shed 4 bases and J shed 0 bases, with 6 bases lying between them. The CDR3 loop is CASSLPVNTEAFF. The CDR3 DNA follows: TGTGCCAGCAGTTTGCCGGTGAACACTGAAGCTTTCTTT.

The V and J genes are TRBV5-8 and TRBJ1-1; D call uncertain. CDR3 length equals 12 residues. CDR1 and CDR2 (germline): SGHTS, YDEGEE. V was trimmed by 2 bases and J by 9 bases, leaving 11 bases between them. Here the CDR3 reads CASSLSGYKAFF. In nucleotides, the CDR3 is TGTGCCAGCAGCTTATCGGGGTATAAAGCTTTCTTT.

V usage is TRBV6-5 and J usage is TRBJ1-3, with 7 bases lining up with TRBD1. From germline, CDR1 is MNHEY and CDR2 SVGAGI. The junction had 8 bases not matched to a gene; V was cut back by 6 bases and J by 3 bases. The CDR3 has 15 amino acids. CDR3 nucleotides: TGTGCCAGCAGCCGTACAGGGGATTATGGAAACACCATATATTTT. Amino acid sequence: CASSRTGDYGNTIYF.

This clone is a singleton in its sample. The rearrangement links TRBV12-3 or TRBV12-4 to TRBJ2-3; the D gene is possibly TRBD1 (6 bases). Trimming took 8 bases from V and 11 from J, leaving 14 bases between them. The CDR3 consists of 11 residues. The CDR3 sequence is CASQGPTEQYF. CDR3 nucleotides: TGTGCCAGCCAGGGGCCCACGGAGCAGTATTTT.

Of note for this clone: Other DNA sequences in the sample encode the same CDR3. The chain recombines TRBV27 with TRBJ1-1, with a weak D call TRBD1 (5 bases). This CDR3 is 13 amino acids long. CDR1 MNHEY and CDR2 SMNVEV come from the germline V gene (reference sequence). V was cut by 2 bases and J by 3 bases, with 7 bases left in between. Here the CDR3 DNA reads TGTGCCAGCAGTTTACAGGGCTACACTGAAGCTTTCTTT. It encodes CASSLQGYTEAFF.

This clone was detected a few times. The chain is built from TRBV14 and TRBJ2-7; tentative D call: TRBD2 (5 bases). The CDR3 loop spans 16 amino acids. Looked up from germline, CDR1 is SGHDN and CDR2 is FVKESK. The V gene lost 4 bases and the J gene lost 7 bases, with 23 bases spanning the gap. The DNA for the CDR3 is TGTGCCAGCAGCCGCGGTGTCGAATACGGGAAAAGGGAGCAGTACTTC. Its translation is CASSRGVEYGKREQYF.

V and J are TRBV5-6 and TRBJ1-3; 9 bases align to TRBD1. There are 16 residues in the CDR3. CDR1 is SGHDT, CDR2 YYEEEE, per germline. The junction had 8 bases not matched to a gene; V was cut back by 4 bases and J by 3 bases. Here the CDR3 DNA reads TGTGCCAGCAGCCTTCCGGGACAGGGAAATGGAAACACCATATATTTT. Protein sequence: CASSLPGQGNGNTIYF.

The CDR3 protein is CASSLRTGTYEQYF. CDR3 coding DNA: TGTGCCAGCAGTTTAAGGACAGGTACCTACGAGCAGTACTTC. The chain combines TRBV27 with TRBJ2-7; 7 positions agree with TRBD1. Germline trimming cut 2 bases from V and 2 bases from J; bases unmatched to any gene: 3. The CDR3 is made up of 14 amino acids. The germline V gene encodes CDR1 MNHEY and CDR2 SMNVEV (reference sequence).

J is TRBJ1-2 and V is TRBV5-4; D may be TRBD1 (5 bases). The CDR3 totals 12 residues. Germline V gives CDR1 SGHNT, CDR2 YYREEE (reference sequence). V lost 1 base, J lost 8 bases, and 9 bases lay in between. The CDR3 is CASSLWGSGYTF. CDR3 in DNA: TGTGCCAGCAGCTTGTGGGGCAGCGGCTACACCTTC.

The chain is built from TRBV7-9 and TRBJ2-5, with 8 bases fitting TRBD2. Germline V gene data show CDR1 as SEHNR and CDR2 as FQNEAQ (reference sequence). The CDR3 sequence is 17 residues long. Trimming at V came to 1 base and at J to 6 bases, leaving 13 bases not matched to a gene. The CDR3 sequence is CASSLGVSSGGPQTQYF. CDR3 coding DNA: TGTGCCAGCAGCTTAGGAGTCTCATCGGGGGGGCCCCAGACCCAGTACTTC. Using reference TRBV7-9 and TRBJ2-5 for the parts outside the CDR3, the full variable domain is DTGVSQNPRHKITKRGQNVTFRCDPISEHNRLYWYRQTLGQGPEFLTYFQNEAQLEKSRLLSDRFSAERPKGSFSTLEIQRTEQGDSAMYLCASSLGVSSGGPQTQYFGPGTRLLVL.

The genes are TRBV5-1 and TRBJ2-2, with 7 bases aligning to TRBD2. This CDR3 contains 15 residues. Germline CDR1 is SGHRS and CDR2 is YFSETQ. V lost 2 bases to trimming and J lost 0 bases; unmatched junction nucleotides: 1. The CDR3 spells CASSLLAPNTGELFF. The DNA of the CDR3 is TGCGCCAGCAGCTTACTAGCGCCGAACACCGGGGAGCTGTTTTTT.

CDR3 sequence: CASSLEAGAYEQYF. The CDR3 DNA is TGTGCCAGCAGCTTAGAAGCGGGGGCCTACGAGCAGTACTTC. The V gene is TRBV7-8, the J gene TRBJ2-7, with 8 bases that match TRBD2. The CDR3 length is 14 residues. Germline loops: CDR1 SGHVS, CDR2 FQNEAQ. V lost 1 base and J lost 2; bases outside the gene matches: 1. The variable domain in full, completed from reference TRBV7-8 and TRBJ2-7, reads GAGVSQSPRYKVAKRGQDVALRCDPISGHVSLFWYQQALGQGPEFLTYFQNEAQLDKSGLPSDRFFAERPEGSVSTLKIQRTQQEDSAVYLCASSLEAGAYEQYFGPGTRLTVT.

The chain links TRBV6-6 to TRBJ2-1; TRBD2 aligns across 15 bases. The CDR3 totals 15 residues. The germline gives CDR1 MNHNY, CDR2 SVGAGI (reference sequence). The J segment lost 7 bases and the V segment lost 6 bases, leaving 4 bases of the junction unmatched. CDR3 nucleotide sequence: TGTGCCAGCAGCGGGACTAGCGGGGGGTGGAATGAGCAGTTCTTC. Translation gives CASSGTSGGWNEQFF.

The chain is built from TRBV28 and TRBJ2-2, with no clear D. The V end was cut by 2 bases, the J end by 4 bases, with 8 bases between. The germline CDR1 and CDR2 sequences are MDHEN and SYDVKM. The CDR3 spans 14 residues. CDR3 sequence reads: CASSLELPTGELFF. Written as DNA, the CDR3 is TGTGCCAGCAGTTTAGAGCTTCCCACCGGGGAGCTGTTTTTT.

The chain is built from TRBV9 and TRBJ1-2; TRBD1 matches at 7 bases. Unmatched junction bases numbered 6, after V lost 0 bases and J lost 7 bases. Germline lookup yields CDR1 SGDLS and CDR2 YYNGEE. This CDR3 has 14 amino acids. The CDR3 DNA reads TGTGCCAGCAGCGTAGACAGGGGAAAGAGTGGCTACACCTTC. As protein: CASSVDRGKSGYTF.

This clone was recorded only once. V and J are TRBV7-2 and TRBJ2-2; TRBD2 matches 8 bases. The junction had 6 bases not matched to a gene; V was cut back by 3 bases and J by 3 bases. The CDR3 has 16 amino acids. CDR1 and CDR2 (germline): SGHTA, FQGNSA. The CDR3 here is CASSFDGGVDTGELFF. Here the CDR3 DNA reads TGTGCCAGCAGCTTTGACGGGGGGGTCGACACCGGGGAGCTGTTTTTT.

This chain connects TRBV10-3 to TRBJ1-5, with no clear D. The V end lost 2 bases, the J end lost 4 bases, and 6 bases lay between the germline ends. The CDR3 length is 13 residues. The germline CDR1 and CDR2 sequences are ENHRY and SYGVKD. CDR3 loop: CAISEQENQPQHF. The CDR3 DNA follows: TGTGCCATCAGTGAGCAGGAAAATCAGCCCCAGCATTTT.

The chain recombines TRBV7-8 with TRBJ1-2; 9 nucleotides line up with TRBD1. J gave up 7 bases and V 8 bases, and 8 bases lay outside the gene matches. The CDR3 runs to 13 residues. The V gene's germline CDR1 is SGHVS and CDR2 FQNEAQ. Here the CDR3 reads CASRPQGAGGYTF. The CDR3 DNA follows: TGTGCCAGCCGGCCACAGGGGGCGGGTGGCTACACCTTC.

The V gene is TRBV7-8, the J gene TRBJ1-2; D perhaps matches TRBD1 (6 bases). The ends were cut back, 1 base at V and 8 bases at J, with 11 bases in the middle. CDR3 length: 13 residues. CDR1 SGHVS and CDR2 FQNEAQ come from the germline V gene. The DNA for the CDR3 is TGTGCCAGCAGCTTAGGACAGGCGCAAGGCTACACCTTC. As protein: CASSLGQAQGYTF. The full variable domain, with the rest looked up from reference TRBV7-8 and TRBJ1-2, is GAGVSQSPRYKVAKRGQDVALRCDPISGHVSLFWYQQALGQGPEFLTYFQNEAQLDKSGLPSDRFFAERPEGSVSTLKIQRTQQEDSAVYLCASSLGQAQGYTFGSGTRLTVV.

V usage is TRBV5-1 and J usage is TRBJ2-5, with D maybe TRBD2 (6 bases). V was shortened by 6 bases and J by 5 bases, with 20 bases between the two germline ends. Germline V gene data show CDR1 as SGHRS and CDR2 as YFSETQ. The CDR3 extends over 15 amino acids. CDR3: CASTYRGYREETQYF. CDR3 sequence (DNA): TGCGCCAGCACCTACCGGGGGTACCGGGAGGAGACCCAGTACTTC.

This rearrangement joins TRBV6-1 to TRBJ2-1; D is perhaps TRBD2 (5 bases). Germline V gene lookup returns CDR1 MNHNS and CDR2 SASEGT. The CDR3 extends over 11 amino acids. V lost 5 bases and J 9 bases, leaving 8 bases between the germline ends. The CDR3 DNA sequence: TGTGCCAGCAGTTCTGGGAGTGAGCAGTTCTTC. Amino acid sequence: CASSSGSEQFF.

J is TRBJ2-7 and V is TRBV3-1 (or the pseudogene TRBV3-2), with D tentatively TRBD2 (6 bases). V dropped 4 bases and J dropped 1 base, with 14 bases sitting between them. The CDR3 loop spans 15 amino acids. Germline assignment: CDR1 LGHDT and CDR2 YNNKEL (reference sequence). The CDR3 DNA follows: TGTGCCAGCAGCCTCGGACCGGAGGGGTCCTACGAGCAGTACTTC. Amino acids: CASSLGPEGSYEQYF.